The clone carrying this TCR beta chain showed up many times. Its antigen is still unknown. This record belongs to a study of T cells in Graves' hyperthyroidism and ophthalmopathy. Whole-study results and caveats: Blood also carried most thyroid clonotypes expanded above 0.001.

Exclusion criteria comprised uncontrolled infection, other autoimmune disease, pregnancy or lactation. Researchers amplified the TCR beta CDR3 regions from RNA transcripts. First-round RT-PCR with HTBI primers amplified the TCR CDR3 region. TCRdb fed the multiplex PCR reads into MiXCR, producing one record per CDR3 protein. The profile shows about 460,000 distinct CDR3 sequences, under 25% of them singletons. The CDR3 is 12 amino acids. From germline, CDR1 is KGHSH and CDR2 LQKENI. V lost 2 bases, J lost 6 bases, and 7 bases lay in between. This chain connects TRBV18 to TRBJ2-5; the D gene is possibly TRBD2 (5 bases). This receptor was identified in a woman aged 70-85 years with Graves' ophthalmopathy. Input material: blood. The CDR3 reads CASSPSGKTQYF. The CDR3 DNA reads TGTGCCAGCTCACCATCGGGGAAGACCCAGTACTTC.